The present entry profiles one TCR beta chain with its context. Its target antigen remains unknown. Within one base of it there is no much larger clone, and no base qualities were kept. The cohort comprised some 700 healthy bone marrow donors. At the time of sampling, all cohort members were nominally healthy, though unrecorded immune exposures were likely present. The donor tested CMV seropositive and was one of the 289 seropositive cohort members. A peripheral blood sample was collected from each donor, and TCR beta sequencing was performed on peripheral blood mononuclear cells. Genomic DNA was extracted from the blood cell samples with the Qiagen DNeasy Blood Extraction Kit. These data come from a study of cytomegalovirus exposure and HLA in healthy donors (dated by TCRdb to between 2016 and 2019). Turning to the overall study: An earlier analysis of some 600 of the donors reported 276 Gb of sequence data and approximately 120 million unique TCR beta sequences obtained from about 200 million T cells. About five DR-DQ haplotypes were treated as single units for association and clustering because of strong linkage in the cohort. Using immunosequencing, the study profiled T cell repertoires from 500 to 800 subjects and related those repertoires to cytomegalovirus serostatus. Donor age, sex, ethnicity and CMV serostatus were compiled together with the repertoire data. A separate validation cohort of roughly 130 different subjects was used in addition to the roughly 670-subject first cohort. High-throughput TCR immunosequencing, statistical association of individual TCRs with disease status, and machine learning were combined to predict cytomegalovirus infection status. Typing coverage varied by locus: roughly 629-640 donors for A, B, C, DRB1 and DQB1; approximately 500 for DQA1; 606 for DPA1; approximately 490 for DPB1. Roughly 300 gigabases of sequencing data and about 92 million unique TCR sequences made up an early release that covered approximately 650 HLA-typed donors. On average, roughly 200,000 unique TCR beta nucleotide sequences were sequenced per donor among a few hundred genotyped donors of the cohort, with about 17% of those sequences being non-productive. To study patterns of TCR occurrence, a later analysis re-analyzed previously published TCR beta repertoires from 666 donors and added high-resolution HLA genotyping. Of the roughly 400 genotyped donors, approximately 80% fell in the genetic ancestry cluster associated with self-reported Caucasian donors. The study aimed to test whether cataloging public T cell receptors could reveal signatures of past pathogen exposure. A later genetic analysis took genome-wide SNP genotypes for about three fifths of the 666 donors and used that subset as a discovery cohort. All discovery cohort repertoires had been generated using a single sequencing platform. HLA typing covered class I and class II loci at four-digit resolution. The later analysis used no new phenotypic data to find candidate immune exposures, relying instead on TCR beta sequences and their occurrence across donors. An earlier analysis of 500 to 750 of the donors applied high-throughput TCR beta sequencing to assess whether each TCR beta V gene segment acted as functional or pseudogenic. The full study reports these points: While some public TCRs were present in many individuals, most TCR sequences turned up only very rarely across donors. Correlated functional status among segregating V segments might be attributable to linkage disequilibrium, but an unknown experimental factor could not be ruled out. Broadly in line with IMGT annotations, most TCR beta V segments showed up in productive rearrangements about 90% or about 30% of the time in an earlier analysis of around 600 of the donors. A further reported finding was that TCR beta sequences accurately predicted the HLA-A and HLA-B alleles for most subjects in the first cohort. It was suggested by the authors that the approach could potentially be generalized to other disease states and immunological phenotypes. The earlier analysis of 450 to 700 of the donors excluded roughly 17 rarely observed V segments, including chromosome 9 orphons, because counts were too low. Specific HLA alleles were associated with over 15,000 TCR beta sequences at a false discovery rate of 0.05 in a later analysis. The only immune exposure information available for the cohort was CMV serostatus. A later analysis found that TCR association rates varied across HLA loci, with DRB1 alleles showing the most associated TCRs and HLA-C alleles the fewest. Cytomegalovirus status was reported to be diagnosed by the classifier with high specificity and sensitivity in both the original and validation cohorts. The study gave a list of some 150 TCR beta chains associated with cytomegalovirus. Roughly uniform sequencing depth across donors was assumed in presence/absence analyses, although this assumption may not hold. A few of the identified cytomegalovirus-associated TCR beta chains were confirmed in vitro to be specific for cytomegalovirus antigens. In a later genetic analysis, fewer N-insertions in productive TCRs were reported among donors in an Asian-associated ancestry cluster than the roughly 700-donor mean. When HLA alleles, especially DR and DQ, strongly co-occurred, attributing TCR associations to individual alleles was difficult. According to a later analysis, most CMV-associated TCR beta chains appeared to be HLA-restricted, and the HLA associations seemed to be driven largely by CMV exposure. Because HLA typing was missing for some donors at each locus, association tests included only the typed subset. A group of highly shared sequence variants was considered likely to be a technical artifact of the sequencing pipeline. Because the 87-base-pair reads could not distinguish some IMGT-functional V segments, including TRBV6-2 and TRBV6-3, those segments were excluded. Several of the top co-occurrence clusters appeared to be linked to parvovirus B19, influenza, CMV and Epstein-Barr virus, according to a later analysis. A later genetic analysis associated a missense DCLRE1C variant with V-gene and J-gene trimming of TCR beta chains, and an independent cohort replicated the association. A later analysis found that HLA-associated TCR beta chains were more clonally expanded and had lower generation probabilities than equally common non-associated chains. The cohort was sequenced for TCR beta chains only, and without alpha or paired-chain data the features that could be detected were limited.

CDR1 and CDR2, looked up from the germline V gene, are SNHLY and FYNNEI. From its cysteine to its phenylalanine, the CDR3 spans 14 amino acids. Just the 42-base CDR3 DNA is kept, in frame starting at base 1. V was cut back by 11 bases and J by 0 bases, leaving a gap of 14 bases between them. Library preparation employed the immunoSEQ multiplex PCR assay. For the multiplex PCR, a mixture combining 60 forward primers for TCR Vbeta segments and 13 reverse primers for TCR Jbeta segments was used. Amplification of the CDR3 region of rearranged TCR beta genes was performed with a multiplex PCR assay on genomic DNA. On the Illumina HiSeq System, the amplified TCR beta libraries were sequenced as 87-base-pair reads. The source study handled its data this way. A later analysis tallied around 82 million unique TCR beta chains across the 666 repertoires, and about 10 million of those chains were shared by two or more donors. Raw reads were error-corrected and collapsed into unique sequences by a nearest-neighbor algorithm in which closely related sequences were merged to remove PCR and sequencing errors. CDR3 sequences were aligned to IMGT reference sequences to assign V, D and J gene segments. For a sequence to be retained, a match of at least six nucleotides to both a V gene segment and a J gene segment was required. Rearrangements were called productive when the CDR3 lacked stop codons and stayed in frame with V and J; all others were non-productive. Following IMGT convention, CDR3 was defined as the stretch from the second conserved V-encoded cysteine up to the conserved J-encoded phenylalanine. Sequences without an unambiguous match to a single V gene segment were excluded from the earlier analysis of about 600 of the donors. In an earlier analysis of several hundred of the donors, V segments were called functional above 56.7% productive rearrangements and were called segregating when the between-donor standard deviation exceeded 5%. A statistical classification framework was built to diagnose cytomegalovirus status from the catalog of TCR beta chain sequences. A later analysis assigned V and J genes by comparing TCR nucleotide sequences with IMGT/GENE-DB human TR gene sequences. The TCRdist pipeline was used in a later analysis to assign CDR3 sequences and most-parsimonious VDJ recombination scenarios. A later analysis defined each TCR beta chain by its CDR3 amino acid sequence plus V-gene family, and excluded reads lacking a unique V-gene family. In a later analysis, a few hundred highly shared, low-generation-probability nucleotide sequences were removed to address suspected cross-contamination and a sequencing artifact. In a later analysis, a clonal expansion index was calculated for each public chain from normalized within-repertoire ranks of inferred template counts. Generation probabilities in a later analysis came from a VDJ recombination model fitted to out-of-frame rearrangements, and those results were checked against IGoR. In a later analysis, TCR-TCR, TCR-HLA and TCR-CMV co-occurrence was scored with hypergeometric tests, and a repertoire-size bias correction was applied to TCR pairs. To estimate false discovery rates, a later analysis permuted the HLA or CMV assignments 20 times. A later analysis grouped co-occurring TCRs with DBSCAN, adding TCRdist sequence similarity when clustering within HLA-allele-positive subsets. Repertoires with fewer than 30,000 or more than 120,000 public chains were left out of co-occurrence clustering, as were four to six repertoires with anomalous nucleotide sharing. TCRdb retrieved this table from immuneACCESS and kept in-frame rearrangements only. Not all clones are present; in checked studies, unresolved V genes account for under half, and no reason is known for the remainder. V and J calls and clone size follow that table, whereas D and trimming were derived from the DNA. For this sample the table gives fewer than 200,000 clones, of which about 86% were detected only once. The top ten hold over 1.5% of the sample.

Sequencing used PBMCs. This chain joins TRBV2 to TRBJ2-1, and the D gene may be TRBD1, 5 bases matching. The TCR sequence derives from a man aged 35 to 55 in good health and CMV-seropositive. The CDR3 here reads CAAYQGASYNEQFF. DNA sequence: TGTGCCGCCTACCAAGGGGCCTCCTACAATGAGCAGTTCTTC.